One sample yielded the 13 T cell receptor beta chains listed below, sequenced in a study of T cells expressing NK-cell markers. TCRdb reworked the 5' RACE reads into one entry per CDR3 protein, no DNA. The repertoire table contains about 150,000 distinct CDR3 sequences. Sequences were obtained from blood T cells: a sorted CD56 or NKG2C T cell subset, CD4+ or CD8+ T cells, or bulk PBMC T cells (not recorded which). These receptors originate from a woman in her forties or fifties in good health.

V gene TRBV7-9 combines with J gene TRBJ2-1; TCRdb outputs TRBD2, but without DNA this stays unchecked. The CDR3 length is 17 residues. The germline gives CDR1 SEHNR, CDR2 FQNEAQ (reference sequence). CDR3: CASRVWASGTYHNEQFF.

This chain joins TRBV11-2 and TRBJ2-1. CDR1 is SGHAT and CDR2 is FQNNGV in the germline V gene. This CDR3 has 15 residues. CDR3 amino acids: CASSFPDSFNDEQFF.

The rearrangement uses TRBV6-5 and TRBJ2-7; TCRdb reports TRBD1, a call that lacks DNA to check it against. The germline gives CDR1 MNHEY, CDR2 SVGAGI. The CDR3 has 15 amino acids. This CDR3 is CASSYGTGGIYEQYF.

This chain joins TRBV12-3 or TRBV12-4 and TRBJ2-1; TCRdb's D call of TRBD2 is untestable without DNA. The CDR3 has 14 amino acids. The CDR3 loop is CASSFSTSGNEQFF.

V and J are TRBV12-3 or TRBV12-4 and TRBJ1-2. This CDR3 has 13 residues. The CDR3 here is CASTPTGNYGYTF.

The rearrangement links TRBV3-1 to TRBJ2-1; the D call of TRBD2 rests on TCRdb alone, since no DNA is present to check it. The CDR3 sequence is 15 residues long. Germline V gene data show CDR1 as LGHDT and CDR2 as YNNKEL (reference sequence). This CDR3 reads CASSQGLAEHNEQFF.

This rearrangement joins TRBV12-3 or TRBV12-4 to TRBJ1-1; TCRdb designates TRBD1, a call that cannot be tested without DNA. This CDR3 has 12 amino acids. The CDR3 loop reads CASSLLRGEAFF.

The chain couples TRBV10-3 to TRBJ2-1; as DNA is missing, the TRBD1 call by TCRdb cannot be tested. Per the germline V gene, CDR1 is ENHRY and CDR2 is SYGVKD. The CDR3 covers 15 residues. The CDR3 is CAISEQGAPWPEQFF.

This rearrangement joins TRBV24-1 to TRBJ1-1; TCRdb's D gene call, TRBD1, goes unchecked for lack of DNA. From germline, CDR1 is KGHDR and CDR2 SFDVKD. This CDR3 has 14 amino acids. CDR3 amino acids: CATSDSDRGTEAFF.

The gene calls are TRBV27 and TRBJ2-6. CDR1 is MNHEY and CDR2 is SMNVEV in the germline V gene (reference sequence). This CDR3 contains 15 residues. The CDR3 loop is CASSFDSSGANVLTF.

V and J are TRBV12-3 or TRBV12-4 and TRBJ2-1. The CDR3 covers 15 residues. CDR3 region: CASSLGSPYYNEQFF.

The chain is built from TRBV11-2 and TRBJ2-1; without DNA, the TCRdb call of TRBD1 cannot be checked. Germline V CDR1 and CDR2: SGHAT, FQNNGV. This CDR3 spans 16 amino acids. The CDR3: CASSHNRGFSYNEQFF. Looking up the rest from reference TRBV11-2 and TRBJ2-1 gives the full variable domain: EAGVAQSPRYKIIEKRQSVAFWCNPISGHATLYWYQQILGQGPKLLIQFQNNGVVDDSQLPKDRFSAERLKGVDSTLKIQPAKLEDSAVYLCASSHNRGFSYNEQFFGPGTRLTVL.

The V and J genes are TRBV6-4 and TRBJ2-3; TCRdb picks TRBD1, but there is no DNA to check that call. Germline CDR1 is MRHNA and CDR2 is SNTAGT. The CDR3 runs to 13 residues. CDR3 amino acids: CASSQGETDTQYF.